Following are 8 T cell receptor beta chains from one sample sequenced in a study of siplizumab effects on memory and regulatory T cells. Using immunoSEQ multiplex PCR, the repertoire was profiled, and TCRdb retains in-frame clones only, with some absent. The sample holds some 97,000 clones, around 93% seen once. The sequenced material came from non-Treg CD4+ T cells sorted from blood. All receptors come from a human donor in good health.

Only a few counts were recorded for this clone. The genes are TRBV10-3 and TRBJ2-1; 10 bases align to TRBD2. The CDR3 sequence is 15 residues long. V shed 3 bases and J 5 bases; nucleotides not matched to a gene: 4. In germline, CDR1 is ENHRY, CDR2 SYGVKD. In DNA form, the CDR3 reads TGTGCCATCAGTGACGGGCTAGCGGGAGACAATGAGCAGTTCTTC. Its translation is CAISDGLAGDNEQFF.

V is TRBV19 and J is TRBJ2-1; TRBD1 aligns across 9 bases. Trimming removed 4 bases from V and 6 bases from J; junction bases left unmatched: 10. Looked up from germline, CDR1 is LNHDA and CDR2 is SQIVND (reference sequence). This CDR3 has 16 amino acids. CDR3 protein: CASSNPGGTGLNEQFF. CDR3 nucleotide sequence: TGTGCCAGTAGTAACCCCGGAGGGACAGGGCTCAATGAGCAGTTCTTC.

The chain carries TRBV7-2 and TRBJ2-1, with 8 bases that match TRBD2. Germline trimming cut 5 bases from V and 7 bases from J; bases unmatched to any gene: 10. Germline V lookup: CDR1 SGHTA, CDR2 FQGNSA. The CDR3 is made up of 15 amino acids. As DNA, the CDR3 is TGTGCCAGCAGCCAACGAACCGGACTAGCAAATGAGCAGTTCTTC. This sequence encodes CASSQRTGLANEQFF.

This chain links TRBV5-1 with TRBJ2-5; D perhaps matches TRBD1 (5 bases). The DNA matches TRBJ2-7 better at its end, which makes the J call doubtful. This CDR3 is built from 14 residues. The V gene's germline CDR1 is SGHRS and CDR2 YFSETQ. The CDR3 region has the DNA TGCGCCAGCAGCGTGTTACAGGAGTCCTACGAGCAGTACTTC. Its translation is CASSVLQESYEQYF.

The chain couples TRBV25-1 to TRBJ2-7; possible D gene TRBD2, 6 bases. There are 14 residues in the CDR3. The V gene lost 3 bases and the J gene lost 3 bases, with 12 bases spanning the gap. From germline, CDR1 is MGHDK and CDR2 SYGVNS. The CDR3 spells CASSDPRRGYEQYF. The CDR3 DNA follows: TGTGCCAGCAGTGACCCCAGGCGGGGCTACGAGCAGTACTTC.

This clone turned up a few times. The CDR3 here is CASSYEYRGAGGAFF. The CDR3, as DNA: TGTGCCAGCAGTTACGAATACAGGGGGGCGGGCGGAGCTTTCTTT. The chain combines TRBV6-5 with TRBJ1-1; 8 nucleotides agree with TRBD1. The germline V gene encodes CDR1 MNHEY and CDR2 SVGAGI. The CDR3 is 15 residues long. V lost 2 bases to trimming and J lost 10 bases; unmatched junction nucleotides: 12.

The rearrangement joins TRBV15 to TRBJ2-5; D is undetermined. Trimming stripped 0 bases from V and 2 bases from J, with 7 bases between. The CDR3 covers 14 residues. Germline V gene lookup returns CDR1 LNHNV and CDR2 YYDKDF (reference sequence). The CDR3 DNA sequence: TGTGCCACCAGCAGAGATGTACAGCAAGAGACCCAGTACTTC. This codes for CATSRDVQQETQYF.

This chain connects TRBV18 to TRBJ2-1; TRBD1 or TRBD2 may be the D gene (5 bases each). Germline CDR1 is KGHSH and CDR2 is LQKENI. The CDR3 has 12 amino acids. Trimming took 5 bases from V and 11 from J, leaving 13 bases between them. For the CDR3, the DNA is TGTGCCAGCTCAGCGGACGAGGGGAAGCAGTTCTTC. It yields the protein CASSADEGKQFF.